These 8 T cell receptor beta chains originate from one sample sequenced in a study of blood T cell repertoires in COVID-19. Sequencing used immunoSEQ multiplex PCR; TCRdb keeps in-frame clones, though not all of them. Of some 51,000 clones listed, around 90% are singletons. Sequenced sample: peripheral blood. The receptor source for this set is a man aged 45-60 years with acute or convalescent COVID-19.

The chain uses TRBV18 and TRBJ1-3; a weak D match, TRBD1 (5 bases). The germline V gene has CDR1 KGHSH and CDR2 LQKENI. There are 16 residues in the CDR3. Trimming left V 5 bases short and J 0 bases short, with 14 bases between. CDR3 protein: CASSLTGPSSGNTIYF. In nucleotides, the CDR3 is TGTGCCAGCTCATTAACAGGCCCGAGCTCTGGAAACACCATATATTTT. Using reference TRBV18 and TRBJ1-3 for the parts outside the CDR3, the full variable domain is NAGVMQNPRHLVRRRGQEARLRCSPMKGHSHVYWYRQLPEEGLKFMVYLQKENIIDESGMPKERFSAEFPKEGPSILRIQQVVRGDSAAYFCASSLTGPSSGNTIYFGEGSWLTVV.

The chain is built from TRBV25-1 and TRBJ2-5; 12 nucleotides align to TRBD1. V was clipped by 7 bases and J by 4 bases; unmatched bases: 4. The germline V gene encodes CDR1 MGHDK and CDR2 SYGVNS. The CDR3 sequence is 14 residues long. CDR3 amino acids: CASNRGQGAETQYF. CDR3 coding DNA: TGTGCCAGCAACCGGGGACAGGGGGCAGAGACCCAGTACTTC.

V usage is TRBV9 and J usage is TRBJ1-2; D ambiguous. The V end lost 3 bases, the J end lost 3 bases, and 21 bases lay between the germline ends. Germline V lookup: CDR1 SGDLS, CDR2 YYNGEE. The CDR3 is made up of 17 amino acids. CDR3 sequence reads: CASSDAAYSMTHYGYTF. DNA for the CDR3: TGTGCCAGCAGCGATGCGGCCTATTCTATGACCCACTATGGCTACACCTTC.

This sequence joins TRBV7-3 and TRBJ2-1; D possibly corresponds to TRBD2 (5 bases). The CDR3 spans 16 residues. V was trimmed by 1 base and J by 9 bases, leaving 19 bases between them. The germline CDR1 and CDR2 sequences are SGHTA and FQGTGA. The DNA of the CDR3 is TGTGCCAGCAGCTTAAATCCTAGCTACTTCTTTGGTGAGCAGTTCTTC. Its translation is CASSLNPSYFFGEQFF.

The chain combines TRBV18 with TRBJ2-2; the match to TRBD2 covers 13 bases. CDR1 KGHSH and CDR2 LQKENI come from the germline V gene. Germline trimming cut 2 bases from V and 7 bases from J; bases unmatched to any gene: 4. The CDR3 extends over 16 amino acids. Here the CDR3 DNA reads TGTGCCAGCTCACCAGGGACTAGCGGGGACGGCGGGGAGCTGTTTTTT. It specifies CASSPGTSGDGGELFF.

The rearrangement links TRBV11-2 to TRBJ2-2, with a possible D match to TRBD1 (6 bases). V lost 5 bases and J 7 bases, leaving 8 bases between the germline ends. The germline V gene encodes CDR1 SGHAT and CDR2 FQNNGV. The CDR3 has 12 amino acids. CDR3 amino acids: CASSQGIGELFF. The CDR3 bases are TGTGCCAGCAGCCAGGGGATCGGGGAGCTGTTTTTT.

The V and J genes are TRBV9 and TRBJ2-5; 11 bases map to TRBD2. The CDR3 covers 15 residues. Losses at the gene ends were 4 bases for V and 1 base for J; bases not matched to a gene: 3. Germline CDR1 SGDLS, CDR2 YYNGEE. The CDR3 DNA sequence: TGTGCCAGCAGCTATAGCGGGGGGGTCCAAGAGACCCAGTACTTC. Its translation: CASSYSGGVQETQYF.

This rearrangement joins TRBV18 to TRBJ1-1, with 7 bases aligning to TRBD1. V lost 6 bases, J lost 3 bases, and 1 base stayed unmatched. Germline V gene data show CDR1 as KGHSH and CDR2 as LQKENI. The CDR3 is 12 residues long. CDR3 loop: CASSTGDTEAFF. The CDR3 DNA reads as TGTGCCAGCTCTACAGGGGACACTGAAGCTTTCTTT.